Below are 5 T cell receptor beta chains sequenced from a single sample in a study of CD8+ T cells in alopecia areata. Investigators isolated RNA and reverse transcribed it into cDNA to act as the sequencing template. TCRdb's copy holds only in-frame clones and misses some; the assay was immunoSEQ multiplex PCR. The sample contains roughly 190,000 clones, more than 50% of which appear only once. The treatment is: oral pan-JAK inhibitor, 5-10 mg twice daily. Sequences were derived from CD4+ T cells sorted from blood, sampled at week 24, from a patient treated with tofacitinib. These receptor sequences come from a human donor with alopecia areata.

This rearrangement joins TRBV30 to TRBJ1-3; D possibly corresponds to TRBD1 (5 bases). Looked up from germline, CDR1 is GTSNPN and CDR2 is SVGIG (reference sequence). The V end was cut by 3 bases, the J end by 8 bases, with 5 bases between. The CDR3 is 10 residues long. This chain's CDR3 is CAWRGDTIYF. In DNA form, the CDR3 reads TGTGCCTGGAGGGGGGACACCATATATTTT.

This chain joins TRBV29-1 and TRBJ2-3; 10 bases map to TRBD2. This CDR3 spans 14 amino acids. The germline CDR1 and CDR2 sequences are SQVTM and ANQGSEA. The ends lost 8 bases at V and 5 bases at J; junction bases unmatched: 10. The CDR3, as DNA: TGCAGCCAGCGGGGGGGTGAGGGTGGAGATACGCAGTATTTT. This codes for CSQRGGEGGDTQYF.

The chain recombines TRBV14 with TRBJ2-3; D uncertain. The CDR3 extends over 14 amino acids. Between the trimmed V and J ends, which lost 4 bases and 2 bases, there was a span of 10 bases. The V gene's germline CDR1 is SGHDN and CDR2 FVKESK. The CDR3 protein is CASSRMVSTDTQYF. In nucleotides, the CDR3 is TGTGCCAGCAGCCGGATGGTATCCACAGATACGCAGTATTTT.

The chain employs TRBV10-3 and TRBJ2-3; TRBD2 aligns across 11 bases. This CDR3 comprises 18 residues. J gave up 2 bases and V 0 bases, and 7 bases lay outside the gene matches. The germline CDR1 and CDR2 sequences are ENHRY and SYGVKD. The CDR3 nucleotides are TGTGCCATCAGTGAGTCGACTCGACTAGCGGGGCTCACAGATACGCAGTATTTT. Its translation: CAISESTRLAGLTDTQYF.

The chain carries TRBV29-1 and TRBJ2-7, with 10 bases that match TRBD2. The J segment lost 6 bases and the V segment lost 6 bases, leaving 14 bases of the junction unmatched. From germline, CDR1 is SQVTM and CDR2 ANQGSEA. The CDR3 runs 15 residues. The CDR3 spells CSVASGGVTPSEQYF. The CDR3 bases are TGCAGCGTCGCTAGCGGGGGCGTCACCCCCTCCGAGCAGTACTTC.